The next 12 T cell receptor beta chains were all read from a single sample in a study of T cell changes during pregnancy in multiple sclerosis. Method: immunoSEQ multiplex PCR; TCRdb's copy keeps in-frame clones and lacks some. In the table there are approximately 64,000 clones, 90% of which are singletons. Sequencing used peripheral blood, obtained in the second trimester of pregnancy. These receptors were collected from a female donor in good health, enrolled as a control in a pregnancy study.

This clone appeared once. The J gene is TRBJ2-1, the V gene TRBV28; 13 bases are a match to TRBD2. The CDR3 runs 16 residues. The ends lost 6 bases at V and 7 bases at J; junction bases unmatched: 9. Per the germline V gene, CDR1 is MDHEN and CDR2 is SYDVKM. The CDR3 is CASRDTSGRAGNEQFF. For the CDR3, the DNA is TGTGCCAGCAGGGATACTAGCGGGAGGGCCGGTAATGAGCAGTTCTTC. The whole variable domain, filled in from reference TRBV28 and TRBJ2-1, reads DVKVTQSSRYLVKRTGEKVFLECVQDMDHENMFWYRQDPGLGLRLIYFSYDVKMKEKGDIPEGYSVSREKKERFSLILESASTNQTSMYLCASRDTSGRAGNEQFFGPGTRLTVL.

This clone was found a few times. V and J are TRBV7-2 and TRBJ2-1; the D gene is possibly TRBD2 (6 bases). The CDR3 runs to 14 residues. Germline V gene lookup returns CDR1 SGHTA and CDR2 FQGNSA. Deletions cut 1 base from V and 3 bases from J, with 7 bases between. Here the CDR3 reads CASSLGGNYNEQFF. In DNA, the CDR3 is TGTGCCAGCAGCTTAGGCGGGAACTACAATGAGCAGTTCTTC.

This chain joins TRBV11-2 and TRBJ2-1, with D hard to call. The germline CDR1 and CDR2 sequences are SGHAT and FQNNGV. With 4 bases removed from V and 0 bases from J, the gap between germline ends came to 4 bases. The length of the CDR3 is 13 residues. CDR3 sequence: CASSSGSYNEQFF. The DNA for the CDR3 is TGTGCCAGCAGCTCAGGCTCCTACAATGAGCAGTTCTTC.

The chain carries TRBV9 and TRBJ1-1; TRBD1 aligns across 10 bases. Germline V gives CDR1 SGDLS, CDR2 YYNGEE. CDR3 length: 12 amino acids. Losses at the gene ends were 3 bases for V and 11 bases for J; bases not matched to a gene: 4. CDR3 sequence reads: CASSAGQGEAFF. The CDR3 DNA sequence: TGTGCCAGCAGCGCCGGACAGGGGGAGGCTTTCTTT.

This clone was counted once. The chain is built from TRBV4-1 and TRBJ2-2; possible D gene TRBD1, 6 bases. There are 15 residues in the CDR3. Looked up from germline, CDR1 is MGHRA and CDR2 is YSYEKL. With 1 base removed from V and 8 bases from J, the gap between germline ends came to 14 bases. The CDR3 sequence is CASSQVTGSSGELFF. The DNA for the CDR3 is TGCGCCAGCAGCCAAGTCACAGGGAGTTCGGGGGAGCTGTTTTTT.

The genes are TRBV30 and TRBJ2-1; 7 bases line up with TRBD2. Per the germline V gene, CDR1 is GTSNPN and CDR2 is SVGIG (reference sequence). The ends lost 4 bases at V and 1 base at J; junction bases unmatched: 19. The CDR3 is 19 residues long. The CDR3 coding sequence is TGTGCCTGGATAAGGCCGTCCGGGGGGAGAACTCGGTCCTACAATGAGCAGTTCTTC. This codes for CAWIRPSGGRTRSYNEQFF.

This rearrangement joins TRBV9 to TRBJ1-1; D remains unclear. Looked up from germline, CDR1 is SGDLS and CDR2 is YYNGEE. This CDR3 region has 14 residues. Deletions cut 1 base from V and 5 bases from J, with 12 bases between. The CDR3 DNA reads TGTGCCAGCAGCGTACCCGGGAAGGATACTGAAGCTTTCTTT. This encodes CASSVPGKDTEAFF.

The gene calls are TRBV6-1 and TRBJ2-1, with TRBD2 identical over 7 bases. CDR1 is MNHNS, CDR2 SASEGT, per germline. The J segment lost 6 bases and the V segment lost 0 bases, leaving 2 bases of the junction unmatched. The CDR3 length is 14 residues. The CDR3: CASSEAGGTNEQFF. CDR3 nucleotide sequence: TGTGCCAGCAGTGAAGCGGGGGGGACCAATGAGCAGTTCTTC.

The chain carries TRBV19 and TRBJ2-1; D is perhaps TRBD2 (6 bases). With 8 bases removed from V and 2 bases from J, the gap between germline ends came to 13 bases. The germline CDR1 and CDR2 sequences are LNHDA and SQIVND (reference sequence). This CDR3 region has 14 residues. DNA for the CDR3: TGTGCCAGTGGGTACGGGGGAACCTACAATGAGCAGTTCTTC. Its translation is CASGYGGTYNEQFF.

In its sample, this clone was seen once. The chain couples TRBV6-1 to TRBJ1-5; no clear D. The ends were cut back, 1 base at V and 0 bases at J, with 10 bases in the middle. CDR3 length equals 16 residues. Per germline, CDR1 MNHNS and CDR2 SASEGT. The CDR3 spells CASSEVSTYSNQPQHF. DNA of the CDR3: TGTGCCAGCAGTGAAGTGTCAACTTATAGCAATCAGCCCCAGCATTTT.

This chain joins TRBV7-8 and TRBJ2-3; 11 bases are a match to TRBD2. This CDR3 has 17 amino acids. Trimming removed 4 bases from V and 2 bases from J; junction bases left unmatched: 8. CDR1 is SGHVS and CDR2 is FQNEAQ in the germline V gene. CDR3 amino acids: CASSSRLAGPHTDTQYF. DNA for the CDR3: TGTGCCAGCAGCTCCCGACTAGCGGGGCCCCACACAGATACGCAGTATTTT.

The chain is built from TRBV27 and TRBJ2-1; D possibly corresponds to TRBD2 (5 bases). Germline V gene lookup returns CDR1 MNHEY and CDR2 SMNVEV (reference sequence). The germline V and J ends were trimmed by 9 bases and 9 bases, with 21 bases remaining between them. This CDR3 spans 14 amino acids. CDR3 region: CASLARLGLGEQFF. The CDR3 bases are TGTGCCAGTTTAGCGAGGTTGGGGTTGGGTGAGCAGTTCTTC.